These 3 T cell receptor beta chains were sequenced from one sample in a study of STAT5B mutations in CD4+ large granular lymphocyte leukemia. The protocol was immunoSEQ multiplex PCR, while the TCRdb copy is restricted to in-frame clones and leaves out a portion. The sample shows over 35,000 clones, 65% to 85% of them seen only once. The sample consisted of CD4+ T cells from blood buffy coats. The receptors come from a human donor in good health.

The chain has TRBV7-9 and TRBJ1-3; D call uncertain. CDR1 is SEHNR and CDR2 is FQNEAQ in the germline V gene (reference sequence). The CDR3 runs to 15 residues. V dropped 1 base and J dropped 1 base, with 8 bases sitting between them. The CDR3 DNA reads TGTGCCAGCAGCTTAGGTGGGGATTCTGGAAACACCATATATTTT. Protein sequence: CASSLGGDSGNTIYF.

In this sample, this clone turned up once. The chain recombines TRBV6-5 with TRBJ1-1; D remains ambiguous. The germline gives CDR1 MNHEY, CDR2 SVGAGI. Trimming removed 2 bases from V and 4 bases from J, with 8 bases in between. The length of the CDR3 is 13 residues. CDR3 nucleotide sequence: TGTGCCAGCAGTTACGCCAAGAGCACTGAAGCTTTCTTT. As protein: CASSYAKSTEAFF.

This clone is a singleton in its sample. The V and J genes are TRBV27 and TRBJ1-4, with 8 bases fitting TRBD1. Trimming at V came to 5 bases and at J to 5 bases, leaving 7 bases not matched to a gene. Germline V gene data show CDR1 as MNHEY and CDR2 as SMNVEV (reference sequence). This CDR3 region has 15 residues. The CDR3 protein is CASSPIQGGNEKLFF. Here the CDR3 DNA reads TGTGCCAGCAGTCCCATACAGGGGGGCAATGAAAAACTGTTTTTT.